This entry features one T cell receptor beta chain sequence. Antigen specificity is unknown. This sample is drawn from a study of post-analysis software for immune sequencing data. As for the study in general: Multiple sclerosis in the patients followed relapsing-remitting, secondary progressive and progressive-relapsing courses.

Whole-study findings and limits: Those with multiple sclerosis, the patient group, showed significantly lower normalized Chao1 diversity than controls. Patients used about 5 TRBV segments, including TRBV5-6, TRBV5-1 and TRBV20-1, more often than controls.

The authors incorporated unique molecular identifiers into the TCR beta cDNA libraries. The T cell input of roughly 0.95 to 10 million gave about half a million cDNA molecules. In TCRdb, the PCR reads were re-called with MiXCR into one record per CDR3 protein. The sample includes approximately 730,000 distinct CDR3 sequences, about half of them seen just once. The CDR3 consists of 13 residues. Trimming pared 3 bases from V and 7 bases from J, leaving 12 bases between. The V gene's germline CDR1 is SQVTM and CDR2 ANQGSEA. The sample comprised blood. The TCR was taken from a girl under 18 with multiple sclerosis. V usage is TRBV29-1 and J usage is TRBJ2-2; D gene unclear. The CDR3 region has the DNA TGCAGCGTTGATGGACCCCTGGGCGGGGAGCTGTTTTTT. Its translation is CSVDGPLGGELFF.